This TCR beta chain was captured by sequencing in a study of T cell repertoires in cytomegalovirus infection. Looking at the study overall: TCR beta signatures that were public indicated CMV infection and matching HLA type. The study, taken as a whole, reports: What dominated the ex vivo response were HLA-C-restricted CMV-specific TCR beta clonotypes. There were carriers of CMV plus the relevant HLA, and cumulative public TCR beta family frequency identified them.

The CDR3 is made up of 12 amino acids. V lost 4 bases to trimming and J lost 13 bases, with 11 bases between them. Germline V lookup: CDR1 SEHNR, CDR2 FQNEAQ (reference sequence). TCRdb fed the reads into MiXCR, producing one record per CDR3 protein. Of tens of thousands of distinct CDR3 sequences in the sample, over 3.5% are singletons; the top ten hold less than 25%. In this sample, this clonotype turned up many times. Its antigen remains unknown. This receptor was obtained from a human donor in good health (CMV status not recorded). Some clones in this sample may be carry-over from other donors' samples. The sample taken for sequencing was PBMCs. V is TRBV7-9 and J is TRBJ1-6; D unclear. The CDR3 bases are TGTGCCAGCAGCTCAAAAGGTGGGCCCCTCCACTTT. Residues: CASSSKGGPLHF.